A single sample is the source of the 24 T cell receptor beta chains below, sequenced in a study of T cell changes during pregnancy in multiple sclerosis. The protocol was immunoSEQ multiplex PCR, while the TCRdb copy is restricted to in-frame clones and leaves out a portion. This table has about 46,000 clones, around 90% appearing once. The sequencing used CD8+ T cells from peripheral blood mononuclear cells, collected after pregnancy. The receptors originated from a female donor with multiple sclerosis, enrolled in a pregnancy study.

The chain recombines TRBV7-6 with TRBJ2-3; 11 bases align to TRBD2. V was clipped by 5 bases and J by 2 bases; unmatched bases: 18. CDR3 size: 20 residues. The germline V gene encodes CDR1 SGHVS and CDR2 FNYEAQ. The CDR3 region has the DNA TGTGCCAGCAGCCTCTCTAGCGGGGGGCTCCCCCAATTATTCACAGATACGCAGTATTTT. Protein product: CASSLSSGGLPQLFTDTQYF.

This chain links TRBV7-6 with TRBJ2-3; 14 bases align to TRBD2. CDR1 SGHVS and CDR2 FNYEAQ come from the germline V gene. V gave up 5 bases and J gave up 6 bases; unmatched junction bases: 7. This CDR3 spans 16 amino acids. The CDR3 DNA reads as TGTGCCAGCAGCCCGGGACTAGCGGGGGTAGGGGATACGCAGTATTTT. The encoded protein is CASSPGLAGVGDTQYF. The entire variable domain, with the rest obtained from reference TRBV7-6 and TRBJ2-3, is as follows: GAGVSQSPRYKVTKRGQDVALRCDPISGHVSLYWYRQALGQGPEFLTYFNYEAQQDKSGLPNDRFSAERPEGSISTLTIQRTEQRDSAMYRCASSPGLAGVGDTQYFGPGTRLTVL.

The V call is TRBV11-2, the J call TRBJ2-6, with 7 bases that match TRBD1. The CDR3 length is 19 residues. The J segment lost 3 bases and the V segment lost 5 bases, leaving 16 bases of the junction unmatched. Germline CDR1 is SGHAT and CDR2 is FQNNGV. DNA of the CDR3: TGTGCCAGCAGCCCATTCGGGACAGTCTATCGAGATGGGGCCAACGTCCTGACTTTC. Translated, it gives CASSPFGTVYRDGANVLTF. The full variable domain, its missing parts supplied by reference TRBV11-2 and TRBJ2-6, is EAGVAQSPRYKIIEKRQSVAFWCNPISGHATLYWYQQILGQGPKLLIQFQNNGVVDDSQLPKDRFSAERLKGVDSTLKIQPAKLEDSAVYLCASSPFGTVYRDGANVLTFGAGSRLTVL.

The V and J genes are TRBV14 and TRBJ2-7; D perhaps matches TRBD1 (6 bases). CDR1 SGHDN and CDR2 FVKESK come from the germline V gene. Between the trimmed V and J ends, which lost 4 bases and 1 base, there was a span of 14 bases. The CDR3 covers 15 residues. The CDR3 region has the DNA TGTGCCAGCAGCCCAGGGGTTTCTAGGTCCTACGAGCAGTACTTC. Amino acids: CASSPGVSRSYEQYF.

The chain joins TRBV29-1 to TRBJ2-7; D not resolved. Trimming shortened V by 5 bases and J by 3 bases, and 11 bases separated the two germline ends. The V gene's germline CDR1 is SQVTM and CDR2 ANQGSEA. There are 12 residues in the CDR3. The CDR3: CSVRLGGYEQYF. For the CDR3, the DNA is TGCAGCGTTCGGTTAGGCGGCTACGAGCAGTACTTC.

This clone was seen once. The gene calls are TRBV7-6 and TRBJ1-1; 10 bases align to TRBD1. CDR3 length equals 15 residues. CDR1 and CDR2 (germline): SGHVS, FNYEAQ. The junction had 3 bases not matched to a gene; V was cut back by 5 bases and J by 0 bases. The CDR3 DNA reads TGTGCCAGCAGCAAGGGACAGGGGATGAACACTGAAGCTTTCTTT. Translated: CASSKGQGMNTEAFF.

This chain joins TRBV19 and TRBJ2-7, with D possibly being TRBD1 (6 bases). The ends were cut back, 5 bases at V and 6 bases at J, with 17 bases in the middle. The CDR3 covers 14 residues. Germline V CDR1 and CDR2: LNHDA, SQIVND (reference sequence). The chain's CDR3 is CASSLSRGDFEQYF. CDR3 sequence (DNA): TGTGCCAGTAGTTTGTCCAGGGGAGACTTCGAGCAGTACTTC. The full variable domain, completed using reference TRBV19 and TRBJ2-7, is DGGITQSPKYLFRKEGQNVTLSCEQNLNHDAMYWYRQDPGQGLRLIYYSQIVNDFQKGDIAEGYSVSREKKESFPLTVTSAQKNPTAFYLCASSLSRGDFEQYFGPGTRLTVT.

The chain employs TRBV19 and TRBJ2-7; D possibly corresponds to TRBD2 (5 bases). This CDR3 spans 14 amino acids. V gave up 8 bases and J gave up 1 base, with 15 bases separating them. The germline CDR1 and CDR2 sequences are LNHDA and SQIVND (reference sequence). The CDR3: CASRQEEGSYEQYF. DNA for the CDR3: TGTGCCAGTCGCCAGGAGGAAGGGTCCTACGAGCAGTACTTC.

The chain employs TRBV6-5 and TRBJ2-7, with TRBD1 identical over 10 bases. V gave up 0 bases and J gave up 6 bases; unmatched junction bases: 8. CDR3 size: 16 residues. CDR1 is MNHEY, CDR2 SVGAGI, per germline. In DNA, the CDR3 is TGTGCCAGCAGTTACTCGATCGGGACAGGGGTTCGCGAGCAGTACTTC. Protein: CASSYSIGTGVREQYF.

This clone was recorded only once. V gene TRBV20-1 combines with J gene TRBJ2-1; tentatively, D is TRBD1 (6 bases). This CDR3 is 11 amino acids long. Trimming removed 5 bases from V and 9 bases from J, with 11 bases in between. Germline V lookup: CDR1 DFQATT, CDR2 SNEGSKA (reference sequence). This CDR3 reads CSAPQGFEQFF. CDR3 nucleotides: TGCAGTGCTCCGCAGGGGTTTGAGCAGTTCTTC.

The V call is TRBV27, the J call TRBJ2-7; 12 bases agree with TRBD1. The CDR3 extends over 13 amino acids. The ends lost 6 bases at V and 4 bases at J; junction bases unmatched: 1. Germline-derived CDR1 and CDR2 are MNHEY and SMNVEV (reference sequence). The DNA for the CDR3 is TGTGCCAGCAGGGGACAGGGGGCTTACGAGCAGTACTTC. Protein product: CASRGQGAYEQYF.

This clone was detected once. V and J are TRBV12-5 and TRBJ2-7; TRBD1 aligns across 7 bases. Germline-derived CDR1 and CDR2 are LGHNT and FRNRAP. V lost 4 bases, J lost 3 bases, and 6 bases stayed unmatched. The CDR3 has 14 residues. The CDR3 DNA reads as TGTGCTAGTGGTTCTGGACAGGCGAACTACGAGCAGTACTTC. Amino acids: CASGSGQANYEQYF.

This sequence joins TRBV5-1 and TRBJ2-7; 9 nucleotides agree with TRBD1. The germline CDR1 and CDR2 sequences are SGHRS and YFSETQ. Unmatched junction bases numbered 14, after V lost 6 bases and J lost 4 bases. The CDR3 is 16 amino acids. This CDR3 reads CASTRFGDREGYEQYF. The CDR3 coding sequence is TGCGCCAGCACCCGCTTCGGGGACAGGGAAGGGTACGAGCAGTACTTC.

This clone was counted once. The chain combines TRBV7-9 with TRBJ2-3; 13 bases line up with TRBD2. Germline values: CDR1 SEHNR, CDR2 FQNEAQ (reference sequence). J lost 2 bases, V lost 7 bases, and 12 bases had no gene match. CDR3 length equals 18 residues. In DNA form, the CDR3 reads TGTGCCAGCACCCCACCCATAGGACTAGCGGGAGACACAGATACGCAGTATTTT. Translation: CASTPPIGLAGDTDTQYF.

V gene TRBV25-1 combines with J gene TRBJ1-4; possibly TRBD1 for D (6 bases). The CDR3 contains 17 residues. The V and J ends lost 4 bases and 0 bases respectively, with 15 bases between them. Germline V lookup: CDR1 MGHDK, CDR2 SYGVNS. The CDR3 DNA follows: TGTGCCAGCAGTGGCGTCCCCCGGACAGCAACTAATGAAAAACTGTTTTTT. Amino acid sequence: CASSGVPRTATNEKLFF.

The chain joins TRBV5-6 to TRBJ2-5; 7 nucleotides match TRBD1. Germline V gives CDR1 SGHDT, CDR2 YYEEEE. There are 14 residues in the CDR3. Trimming cost V 5 bases and J 1 base; bases outside gene matches: 5. The CDR3 sequence: CASRKQGLQETQYF. Written as DNA, the CDR3 is TGTGCCAGCAGAAAACAGGGGCTCCAAGAGACCCAGTACTTC. The variable domain in full, with the rest retrieved from reference TRBV5-6 and TRBJ2-5, is DAGVTQSPTHLIKTRGQQVTLRCSPKSGHDTVSWYQQALGQGPQFIFQYYEEEERQRGNFPDRFSGHQFPNYSSELNVNALLLGDSALYLCASRKQGLQETQYFGPGTRLLVL.

The sample holds one count of this clone. The chain joins TRBV30 to TRBJ1-3; no definite D call. The CDR3 has 15 amino acids. CDR1 and CDR2 from the germline V gene are GTSNPN and SVGIG (reference sequence). V dropped 2 bases and J dropped 4 bases, with 15 bases sitting between them. The CDR3 sequence: CAWSPLRRAGNTIYF. CDR3 sequence (DNA): TGTGCCTGGAGTCCCCTTCGGAGGGCCGGAAACACCATATATTTT.

The chain joins TRBV13 to TRBJ1-6; weak D call: TRBD1 (6 bases). V shed 0 bases and J shed 4 bases, with 16 bases lying between them. The CDR3 has 18 residues. Looked up from germline, CDR1 is PRHDT and CDR2 is FYEKMQ (reference sequence). CDR3 in DNA: TGTGCCAGCAGCTTAGGCCGAATTCGGACAGCTTATAATTCACCCCTCCACTTT. This codes for CASSLGRIRTAYNSPLHF. Full variable domain (remainder filled in from reference TRBV13 and TRBJ1-6): AAGVIQSPRHLIKEKRETATLKCYPIPRHDTVYWYQQGPGQDPQFLISFYEKMQSDKGSIPDRFSAQQFSDYHSELNMSSLELGDSALYFCASSLGRIRTAYNSPLHFGNGTRLTVT.

The chain carries TRBV5-1 and TRBJ2-1, with D perhaps TRBD2 (6 bases). Germline-derived CDR1 and CDR2 are SGHRS and YFSETQ. This CDR3 comprises 16 residues. V was pared by 4 bases and J by 2 bases, with 16 bases between. CDR3 protein: CASSPGDGRAYNEQFF. CDR3 sequence (DNA): TGCGCCAGCAGCCCGGGGGACGGGAGAGCCTACAATGAGCAGTTCTTC.

The chain recombines TRBV2 with TRBJ2-5; D gene ambiguous. Per the germline V gene, CDR1 is SNHLY and CDR2 is FYNNEI. The length of the CDR3 is 15 residues. V was shortened by 5 bases and J by 1 base, with 14 bases between the two germline ends. CDR3 DNA sequence: TGTGCCAGCAGTCGCGCATCGGTCTCCCAAGAGACCCAGTACTTC. Translated, it gives CASSRASVSQETQYF. Complete variable domain (other parts from reference TRBV2 and TRBJ2-5): EPEVTQTPSHQVTQMGQEVILRCVPISNHLYFYWYRQILGQKVEFLVSFYNNEISEKSEIFDDQFSVERPDGSNFTLKIRSTKLEDSAMYFCASSRASVSQETQYFGPGTRLLVL.

This clone showed up just a few times. The gene calls are TRBV6-5 and TRBJ1-5; no reliable D call. Trimming removed 5 bases from V and 3 bases from J, with 14 bases in between. CDR3 length: 15 residues. Germline V gene lookup returns CDR1 MNHEY and CDR2 SVGAGI. The CDR3 sequence: CASSPGETTNQPQHF. The CDR3 coding sequence is TGTGCCAGCAGTCCCGGGGAGACCACCAATCAGCCCCAGCATTTT.

This clone appeared once. V gene TRBV18 combines with J gene TRBJ1-1; TRBD1 matches at 9 bases. The germline V gene encodes CDR1 KGHSH and CDR2 LQKENI. Trimming at V came to 2 bases and at J to 3 bases, leaving 4 bases not matched to a gene. The CDR3 has 15 residues. CDR3 in DNA: TGTGCCAGCTCACCAGGGACAGGGAGCGACACTGAAGCTTTCTTT. Protein: CASSPGTGSDTEAFF.

The chain combines TRBV14 with TRBJ2-7, with 9 bases fitting TRBD1. The trim removed 3 bases at V and 3 bases at J, leaving 6 bases unmatched. This CDR3 contains 15 residues. Looked up from germline, CDR1 is SGHDN and CDR2 is FVKESK. CDR3 in amino acids: CASSHAGTGSYEQYF. Written as DNA, the CDR3 is TGTGCCAGCAGCCATGCCGGGACAGGGAGCTACGAGCAGTACTTC.

The V and J genes are TRBV14 and TRBJ2-7, with 12 bases fitting TRBD1. This CDR3 has 17 residues. V lost 5 bases and J lost 5; bases outside the gene matches: 13. Germline V gene sequence: CDR1 SGHDN, CDR2 FVKESK. The CDR3, as DNA: TGTGCCAGCAGCGAAATCATTACGGGACAGGGGGCTGACGAGCAGTACTTC. Residues: CASSEIITGQGADEQYF. Full variable domain (outside the CDR3, taken from reference TRBV14 and TRBJ2-7): EAGVTQFPSHSVIEKGQTVTLRCDPISGHDNLYWYRRVMGKEIKFLLHFVKESKQDESGMPNNRFLAERTGGTYSTLKVQPAELEDSGVYFCASSEIITGQGADEQYFGPGTRLTVT.